The rows below give T cell receptor beta chains drawn from one sample of a study of blood T cell repertoires in COVID-19. Some clones are missing from TCRdb's copy, which holds only in-frame ones; the method was immunoSEQ multiplex PCR. The sample lists some 150,000 clones, 75% to 90% occurring once. Source material: peripheral blood. Receptors were obtained from a woman in her seventies with acute or convalescent COVID-19. Each CDR3 is given with its conserved first and last residue. The D gene is left open where the match is weak. A row's size may be missing; if present it is once, few, many or a size class.

j_call	d_call	clone_size	v_call	cdr3_aa	cdr3_nt
TRBJ1-2	TRBD1	NA	TRBV18	CASSAGQGNYGYTF	TGTGCCAGCTCGGCGGGACAGGGGAACTATGGCTACACCTTC
TRBJ1-2	NA	NA	TRBV11-2	CASSLDYRGPIGYTF	TGTGCCAGCAGCTTAGATTATAGGGGCCCGATAGGCTACACCTTC
TRBJ2-3	TRBD1	NA	TRBV5-8	CASSLGQGRGDTQYF	TGTGCCAGCAGCTTGGGACAGGGAAGAGGAGATACGCAGTATTTT
TRBJ1-1	NA	once	TRBV6-1	CASSERGGAGNTEAFF	TGTGCCAGCAGTGAACGGGGGGGCGCCGGGAACACTGAAGCTTTCTTT
TRBJ2-5	TRBD2	NA	TRBV9	CASSAAGGMQETQYF	TGTGCCAGCAGCGCGGCGGGGGGGATGCAAGAGACCCAGTACTTC
TRBJ1-6	NA	NA	TRBV27	CASSLLKQGLNNSPLHF	TGTGCCAGCAGTCTCCTAAAACAGGGATTAAATAATTCACCCCTCCACTTT
TRBJ1-1	TRBD1	NA	TRBV18	CASSLASDRVNTEAFF	TGTGCCAGCTCACTAGCATCGGACAGGGTGAACACTGAAGCTTTCTTT
TRBJ1-6	TRBD1	NA	TRBV28	CASSSRRGNSPLHF	TGTGCCAGCAGTTCCCGCAGGGGGAATTCACCCCTCCACTTT
TRBJ1-1	TRBD1	NA	TRBV5-1	CASSTRQGANTEAFF	TGCGCCAGCAGCACCCGACAGGGGGCGAACACTGAAGCTTTCTTT
TRBJ1-2	TRBD1	NA	TRBV5-5	CASSLSRGSAGYTF	TGTGCCAGCAGCTTGTCCAGGGGGAGTGCCGGCTACACCTTC
TRBJ1-2	NA	few	TRBV3-1/TRBV3-2	CASSPQLGGGYGYTF	TGTGCCAGCAGCCCCCAACTCGGGGGAGGGTATGGCTACACCTTC
TRBJ2-2	TRBD1	once	TRBV7-9	CASSQGTDAGELFF	TGTGCCAGCAGCCAAGGGACAGATGCCGGGGAGCTGTTTTTT
TRBJ1-2	TRBD1	NA	TRBV6-5	CASRRDRGFQYGYTF	TGTGCCAGCAGACGGGACAGGGGGTTCCAATATGGCTACACCTTC
TRBJ2-1	TRBD2	NA	TRBV4-3	CASSLEGGLQFF	TGCGCCAGCAGCCTCGAGGGAGGGTTGCAGTTCTTC
TRBJ1-5	NA	NA	TRBV28	CASSDPGRAQPQHF	TGTGCCAGCAGTGACCCCGGGAGGGCCCAGCCCCAGCATTTT
TRBJ2-2	NA	NA	TRBV29-1	CSAQGPGELFF	TGCAGCGCCCAGGGCCCCGGGGAGCTGTTTTTT
TRBJ1-4	NA	once	TRBV5-1	CASSQGGGREKLFF	TGCGCCAGCAGCCAAGGGGGGGGTCGTGAAAAACTGTTTTTT
TRBJ2-2	TRBD2	once	TRBV3-1/TRBV3-2	CASSQHLLRLAGGTGELFF	TGTGCCAGCAGCCAACACTTGCTACGACTAGCGGGGGGCACCGGGGAGCTGTTTTTT
TRBJ2-2	TRBD2	few	TRBV4-1	CASSQEIPWGGIGELFF	TGCGCCAGCAGCCAAGAAATCCCCTGGGGGGGGATCGGGGAGCTGTTTTTT
TRBJ1-2	TRBD1	NA	TRBV7-9	CASSERDRGAYGYTF	TGTGCCAGCAGCGAGAGGGACAGGGGCGCCTATGGCTACACCTTC
TRBJ1-4	NA	NA	TRBV12-3/TRBV12-4	CASSLQNEKLFF	TGTGCCAGCAGTTTACAGAATGAAAAACTGTTTTTT
TRBJ1-5	NA	NA	TRBV2	CASTDSIPNQPQHF	TGTGCCAGTACGGACTCAATCCCTAATCAGCCCCAGCATTTT
TRBJ2-5	TRBD2	once	TRBV2	CASRKRLAGGQGGIQETQYF	TGTGCCAGCAGAAAGAGACTAGCGGGGGGCCAAGGGGGAATCCAAGAGACCCAGTACTTC
TRBJ2-3	TRBD2	NA	TRBV5-1	CASSLGPGLAGITDTQYF	TGCGCCAGCAGCTTGGGACCGGGACTAGCGGGGATCACAGATACGCAGTATTTT
TRBJ2-3	NA	NA	TRBV6-5	CASSPTRDTDTQYF	TGTGCCAGCAGCCCGACCCGGGACACAGATACGCAGTATTTT
TRBJ2-5	TRBD2	few	TRBV18	CASTWTSGGLETQYF	TGTGCCAGCACCTGGACTAGCGGGGGGCTAGAGACCCAGTACTTC
TRBJ1-1	NA	NA	TRBV29-1	CSVVGRGSRWAFF	TGCAGCGTTGTCGGCAGGGGCTCAAGATGGGCTTTCTTT
TRBJ2-4	NA	NA	TRBV19	CASPQGRRGGRMVKNIQYF	TGTGCCAGCCCTCAAGGTCGCAGGGGAGGGCGAATGGTCAAAAACATTCAGTACTTC
TRBJ1-1	NA	NA	TRBV2	CASSVILNTEAFF	TGTGCCAGCAGTGTCATTCTGAACACTGAAGCTTTCTTT
TRBJ1-2	TRBD1	NA	TRBV23-1	CATPTGTGLFNYGYTF	TGCGCCACTCCAACCGGGACAGGCCTGTTTAACTATGGCTACACCTTC
TRBJ2-3	NA	NA	TRBV5-1	CASSGSGDTQYF	TGCGCCAGCAGCGGAAGCGGGGATACGCAGTATTTT
TRBJ2-6	NA	NA	TRBV25-1	CASSDPLRRGANVLTF	TGTGCCAGCAGTGACCCCCTCCGTCGTGGGGCCAACGTCCTGACTTTC
TRBJ2-3	NA	NA	TRBV7-8	CASSLRRGQTLGTDTQYF	TGTGCCAGCAGCTTACGGCGGGGACAGACCCTGGGCACAGATACGCAGTATTTT
TRBJ2-5	NA	NA	TRBV3-1/TRBV3-2	CASSQDRTARGQETQYF	TGTGCCAGCAGCCAAGATCGCACAGCTAGGGGTCAAGAGACCCAGTACTTC
TRBJ1-1	NA	once	TRBV19	CASSIAGGNTEAFF	TGTGCCAGTAGTATAGCGGGAGGGAACACTGAAGCTTTCTTT
TRBJ2-5	NA	NA	TRBV11-1	CASSATVSYQETQYF	TGTGCCAGCAGCGCAACGGTTTCGTACCAAGAGACCCAGTACTTC